This note documents a single TCR beta chain sequence. Its antigen is as yet unknown. A much larger clonotype is one base distant, so this may be a read error. The CDR3 has 11 residues. Per germline, CDR1 MNHNY and CDR2 SVGAGI (reference sequence). The data stem from a study of cytomegalovirus exposure and HLA in healthy donors. Overall study context: Clustering assigned approximately 78% of the 350 to 400 genotyped donors to the Caucasian-associated ancestry cluster. Study results and caveats: Most TCR sequences were seen very rarely across donors, but some public TCRs occurred in many.

The PCR contained 60 Vbeta and 13 Jbeta primers. The assay was immunoSEQ multiplex PCR, and TCRdb's table has in-frame clones only and misses some. The sample includes 150,000 to 200,000 clones, around 88% of them seen just once. This receptor was obtained from a young woman in good health and CMV-seronegative. What was sequenced was PBMCs. This sequence joins TRBV6-6 and TRBJ2-5; D is unclear. The J call may be wrong; the DNA end is better matched by TRBJ2-7. CDR3 amino acids: CASSSIYEQYF. In DNA, the CDR3 is TGTGCCAGCAGTTCAATCTACGAGCAGTACTTC.